This T cell receptor beta chain was obtained from a study of shared clonotypes between healthy human individuals. Study-level findings and limits: Sampling was confined to blood; repertoires within tissues likely differ. Relative to memory subsets, naive subsets generally showed larger estimated richness.

This CDR3 is 12 amino acids long. V was pared by 5 bases and J by 1 base, with 4 bases between. Germline CDR1 MNHEY, CDR2 SMNVEV (reference sequence). Clones were read by immunoSEQ multiplex PCR, and TCRdb kept only the in-frame ones, dropping some. The table shows 700,000 to 950,000 clones, with around 96% occurring only once. As concerns this clone: Its antigen is unknown. The identical CDR3 is also encoded by other nucleotide sequences in the sample.

Cells designated naive CD8 were CD45RO-negative and were positively selected for CCR7, with terminally differentiated effector memory CD45RA+ cells excluded. This TCR came from a young man in good health. Sequenced input: naive CD8+ T cells sorted from blood. The rearrangement joins TRBV27 to TRBJ2-3; the D is unclear. CDR3 coding DNA: TGTGCCAGCAGTCGAGGCACAGATACGCAGTATTTT. Its translation: CASSRGTDTQYF.